The text below deals with one TCR beta chain. Its matching antigen is unknown. There are 14 residues in the CDR3. CDR1 KGHSH and CDR2 LQKENI come from the germline V gene. The V gene lost 6 bases and the J gene lost 2 bases, with 11 bases spanning the gap. The data derive from a study of OX40 agonist ivuxolimab in advanced cancers. Study details: An anti-OX40 (CD134) antibody with agonistic activity, ivuxolimab, was administered to patients.

Study-level findings and limits: People who partly responded at 0.1-3.0 mg/kg had some of the least clonal expansion seen. Antigen specificity was not determined for the expanded peripheral T cells.

Assay used: immunoSEQ multiplex PCR; TCRdb lists only in-frame clones, some missing. The sample has 68,000 or so clones, nearly 85% seen once. Here the sequenced sample was CD4+ or CD8+ T cells sorted from blood, taken in a trial of the OX40 agonist ivuxolimab. The receptor was derived from an adult with an advanced solid tumor such as melanoma, head and neck, liver or kidney cancer. The rearrangement joins TRBV18 to TRBJ1-5, with a weak D call TRBD1 (5 bases). The CDR3, as DNA: TGTGCCAGCTCGGAAGGGGAGGGCAATCAGCCCCAGCATTTT. Protein: CASSEGEGNQPQHF.